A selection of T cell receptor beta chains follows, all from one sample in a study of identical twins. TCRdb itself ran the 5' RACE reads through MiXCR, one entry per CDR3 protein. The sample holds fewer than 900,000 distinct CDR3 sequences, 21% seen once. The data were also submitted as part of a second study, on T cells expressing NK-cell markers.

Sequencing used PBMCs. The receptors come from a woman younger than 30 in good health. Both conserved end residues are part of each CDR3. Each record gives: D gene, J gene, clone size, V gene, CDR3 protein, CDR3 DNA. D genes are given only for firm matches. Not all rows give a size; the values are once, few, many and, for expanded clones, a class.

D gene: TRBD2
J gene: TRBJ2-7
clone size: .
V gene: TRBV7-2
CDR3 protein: CASSLGSAGGSYEQYF
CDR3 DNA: TGTGCCAGCAGCTTAGGGTCAGCGGGAGGGAGCTACGAGCAGTACTTC

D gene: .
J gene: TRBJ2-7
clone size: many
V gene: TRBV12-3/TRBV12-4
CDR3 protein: CASSLQGVEQYF
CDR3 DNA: TGTGCCAGCAGTTTACAGGGAGTCGAGCAGTACTTC

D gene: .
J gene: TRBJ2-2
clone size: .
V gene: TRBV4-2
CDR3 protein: CASSQDLGGNTGELFF
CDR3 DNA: TGTGCCAGCAGCCAAGATCTTGGGGGAAACACCGGGGAGCTGTTTTTT

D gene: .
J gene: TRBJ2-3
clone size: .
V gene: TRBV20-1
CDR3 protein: CSATPFRGGGSSTDTQYF
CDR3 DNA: TGCAGTGCCACTCCATTCAGGGGGGGAGGTTCTAGCACAGATACGCAGTATTTT

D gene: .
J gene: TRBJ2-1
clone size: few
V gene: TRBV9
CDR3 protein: CASSVGHSGASYNEQFF
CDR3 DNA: TGTGCCAGCAGCGTAGGTCACTCTGGAGCCTCCTACAATGAGCAGTTCTTC

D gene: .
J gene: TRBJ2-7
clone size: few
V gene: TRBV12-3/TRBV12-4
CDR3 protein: CASSLPAGASYEQYF
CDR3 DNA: TGTGCCAGCAGCCTCCCTGCGGGGGCCTCCTACGAGCAGTACTTC

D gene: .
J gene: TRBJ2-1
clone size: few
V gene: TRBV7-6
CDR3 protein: CASSLLDGYNEQFF
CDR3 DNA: TGTGCCAGCAGCTTACTGGACGGGTACAATGAGCAGTTCTTC

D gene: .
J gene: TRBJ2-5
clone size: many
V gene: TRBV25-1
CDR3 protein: CASFGQSQETQYF
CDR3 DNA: TGTGCCAGCTTTGGACAGAGCCAAGAGACCCAGTACTTC

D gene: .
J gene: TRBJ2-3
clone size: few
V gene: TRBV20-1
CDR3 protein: CSAGDSTDTQYF
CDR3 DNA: TGCAGTGCCGGGGACAGCACAGATACGCAGTATTTT

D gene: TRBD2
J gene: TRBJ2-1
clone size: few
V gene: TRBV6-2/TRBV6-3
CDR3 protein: CASSYVRGRWNEQFF
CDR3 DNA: TGTGCCAGCAGTTACGTTCGCGGGAGATGGAATGAGCAGTTCTTC

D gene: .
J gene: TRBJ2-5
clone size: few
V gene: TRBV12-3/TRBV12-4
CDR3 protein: CASNDLKGGETQYF
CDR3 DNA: TGTGCCAGCAATGATTTGAAGGGTGGGGAGACCCAGTACTTC

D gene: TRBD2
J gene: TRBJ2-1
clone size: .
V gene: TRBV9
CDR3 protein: CASSGGGRNEQFF
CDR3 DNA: TGTGCCAGCAGCGGCGGGGGGCGGAATGAGCAGTTCTTC

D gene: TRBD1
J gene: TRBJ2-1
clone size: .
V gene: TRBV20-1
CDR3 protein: CSARLPGQGAGEQFF
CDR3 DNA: TGCAGTGCACGACTACCGGGACAGGGGGCAGGTGAGCAGTTCTTC

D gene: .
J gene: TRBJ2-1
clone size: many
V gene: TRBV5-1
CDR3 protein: CASSSEPYNEQFF
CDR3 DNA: TGCGCCAGCAGCTCCGAACCTTACAATGAGCAGTTCTTC

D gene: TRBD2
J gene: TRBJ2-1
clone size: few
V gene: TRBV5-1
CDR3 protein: CASSNGAGGPSYNEQFF
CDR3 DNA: TGCGCCAGCAGCAATGGGGCGGGAGGGCCATCGTACAATGAGCAGTTCTTC

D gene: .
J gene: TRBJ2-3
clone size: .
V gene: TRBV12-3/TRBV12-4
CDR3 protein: CASSSEITTDTQYF
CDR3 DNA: TGTGCCAGCAGTTCGGAAATTACTACAGATACGCAGTATTTT

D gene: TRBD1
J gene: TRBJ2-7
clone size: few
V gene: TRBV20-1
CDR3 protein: CSASLGTGFTYEQYF
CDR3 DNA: TGCAGTGCTTCTCTGGGGACAGGGTTTACCTACGAGCAGTACTTC

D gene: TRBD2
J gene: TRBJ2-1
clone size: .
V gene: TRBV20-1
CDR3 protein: CSASRLAVGGEQFF
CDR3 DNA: TGCAGTGCTAGCCGGCTAGCGGTAGGTGGAGAGCAGTTCTTC

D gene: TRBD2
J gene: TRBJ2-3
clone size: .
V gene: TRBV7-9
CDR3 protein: CASSLTSGVVGTQYF
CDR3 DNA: TGTGCCAGCAGCTTGACTAGCGGGGTTGTAGGTACGCAGTATTTT

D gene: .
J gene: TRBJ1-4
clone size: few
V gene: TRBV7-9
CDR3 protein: CASSLQGSREKLFF
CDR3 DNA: TGTGCCAGCAGCTTACAGGGATCGCGTGAAAAACTGTTTTTT

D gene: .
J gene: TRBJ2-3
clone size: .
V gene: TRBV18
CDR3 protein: CASSPPGQASYTDTQYF
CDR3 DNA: TGTGCCAGCTCACCACCGGGTCAAGCTTCCTACACAGATACGCAGTATTTT

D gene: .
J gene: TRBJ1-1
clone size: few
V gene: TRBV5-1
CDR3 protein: CASSVNGPLDTEAFF
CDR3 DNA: TGCGCCAGCAGCGTAAACGGACCGCTTGACACTGAAGCTTTCTTT

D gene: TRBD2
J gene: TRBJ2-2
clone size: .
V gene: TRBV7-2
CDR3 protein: CASSLRTSGRDTGELFF
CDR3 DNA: TGTGCCAGCAGCCTACGGACTAGCGGGAGGGATACTGGGGAGCTGTTTTTT

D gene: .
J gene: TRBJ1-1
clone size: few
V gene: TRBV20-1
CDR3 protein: CSARVAYTEAFF
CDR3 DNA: TGCAGTGCTAGAGTAGCTTACACTGAAGCTTTCTTT

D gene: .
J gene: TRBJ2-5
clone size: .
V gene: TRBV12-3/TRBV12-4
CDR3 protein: CASTFGVAQYF
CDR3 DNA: TGTGCCAGCACCTTCGGTGTGGCCCAGTACTTC

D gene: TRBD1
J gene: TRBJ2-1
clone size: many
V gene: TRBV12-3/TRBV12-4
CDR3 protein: CASSMKQGFAYNEQFF
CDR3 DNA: TGTGCCAGCAGTATGAAACAGGGGTTCGCCTACAATGAGCAGTTCTTC

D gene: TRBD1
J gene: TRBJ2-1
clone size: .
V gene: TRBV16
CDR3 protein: CASSQYGTGGWDEQFF
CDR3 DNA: TGTGCCAGCAGCCAATATGGGACAGGGGGCTGGGATGAGCAGTTCTTC

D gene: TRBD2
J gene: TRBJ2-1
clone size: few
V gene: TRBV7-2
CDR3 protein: CASSPRLAHEQFF
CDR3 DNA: TGTGCCAGCAGCCCTAGACTAGCCCATGAGCAGTTCTTC

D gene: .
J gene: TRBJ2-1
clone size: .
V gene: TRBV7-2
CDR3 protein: CASSFQVYEQFF
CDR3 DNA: TGTGCCAGCAGCTTTCAGGTGTATGAGCAGTTCTTC

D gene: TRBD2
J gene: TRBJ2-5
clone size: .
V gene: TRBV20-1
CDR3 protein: CSASDGGVGETQYF
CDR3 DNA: TGCAGTGCCTCCGATGGGGGGGTCGGAGAGACCCAGTACTTC

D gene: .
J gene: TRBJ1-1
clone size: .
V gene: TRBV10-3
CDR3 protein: CAISVRENTEAFF
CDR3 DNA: TGTGCCATCAGTGTCAGGGAGAACACTGAAGCTTTCTTT

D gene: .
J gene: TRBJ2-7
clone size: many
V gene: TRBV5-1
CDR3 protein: CASSLDRYEQYF
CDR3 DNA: TGTGCCAGCAGTTTAGACAGATACGAGCAGTACTTC

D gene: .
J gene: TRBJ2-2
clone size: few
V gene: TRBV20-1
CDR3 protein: CSASRGDGGELFF
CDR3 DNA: TGCAGTGCTAGTAGAGGGGATGGCGGGGAGCTGTTTTTT

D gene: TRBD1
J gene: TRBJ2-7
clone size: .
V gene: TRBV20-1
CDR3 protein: CSAETGSPYEQYF
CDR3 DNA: TGCAGTGCTGAGACAGGGTCCCCCTACGAGCAGTACTTC

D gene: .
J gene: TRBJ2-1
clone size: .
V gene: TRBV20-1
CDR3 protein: CSAQQGLNEQFF
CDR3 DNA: TGCAGTGCGCAACAGGGCTTGAATGAGCAGTTCTTC

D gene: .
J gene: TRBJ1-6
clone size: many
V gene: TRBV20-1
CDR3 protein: CSAQQGKSNSPLHF
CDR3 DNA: TGCAGTGCTCAGCAGGGAAAGAGTAATTCACCCCTCCACTTT

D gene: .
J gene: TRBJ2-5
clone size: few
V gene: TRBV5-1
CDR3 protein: CASSAPNRETQYF
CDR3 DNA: TGCGCCAGCAGTGCCCCCAACCGAGAGACCCAGTACTTC

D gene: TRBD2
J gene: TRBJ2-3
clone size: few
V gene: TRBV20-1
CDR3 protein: CSARSGRVGDTQYF
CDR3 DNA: TGCAGTGCCCGTAGCGGGAGGGTAGGAGATACGCAGTATTTT

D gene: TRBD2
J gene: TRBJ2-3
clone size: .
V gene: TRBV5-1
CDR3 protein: CASSYGLVPTDTQYF
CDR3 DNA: TGCGCCAGCAGCTACGGACTAGTGCCCACAGATACGCAGTATTTT

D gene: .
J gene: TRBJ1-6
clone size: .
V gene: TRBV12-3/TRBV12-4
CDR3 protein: CASSSSGPTNSPLHF
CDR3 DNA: TGTGCCAGCAGTTCCTCCGGGCCGACTAATTCACCCCTCCACTTT

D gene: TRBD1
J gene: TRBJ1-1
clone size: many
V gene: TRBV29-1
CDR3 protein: CSASVDRANTEAFF
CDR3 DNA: TGCAGCGCTTCCGTGGACAGGGCGAACACTGAAGCTTTCTTT